Listed below are T cell receptor beta chains from one sample, sequenced in a study of PD-1 blockade in classical Hodgkin lymphoma. Sequenced by immunoSEQ multiplex PCR; TCRdb stores in-frame clones only, minus some. The sample lists about 18,000 clones, 70% occurring once. The sample here was CD4+ T cells from blood, taken before the fourth cycle of nivolumab. Receptor source: a human donor with classical Hodgkin lymphoma. The CDR3 runs from the conserved cysteine through the conserved F or W. Fields, in order: V gene, J gene, D gene, clone size, CDR3 protein, CDR3 DNA. The D gene is left open where the match is weak. Only some rows state a clone size, as once, few, many or a class for expanded clones.

v_call: TRBV5-1
j_call: TRBJ1-2
d_call: -
clone_size: few
cdr3_aa: CASSLGGINYGYTF
cdr3_nt: TGCGCCAGCAGCTTGGGAGGCATTAACTATGGCTACACCTTC

v_call: TRBV27
j_call: TRBJ2-3
d_call: TRBD2
clone_size: -
cdr3_aa: CASRGRGAAVSTDTQYF
cdr3_nt: TGTGCCAGCAGAGGGCGGGGGGCTGCGGTTAGCACAGATACGCAGTATTTT

v_call: TRBV7-9
j_call: TRBJ2-1
d_call: TRBD1
clone_size: -
cdr3_aa: CASSLGAGGYNEQFF
cdr3_nt: TGTGCCAGCAGCTTAGGGGCAGGGGGATACAATGAGCAGTTCTTC

v_call: TRBV11-3
j_call: TRBJ2-7
d_call: TRBD2
clone_size: -
cdr3_aa: CASSPSPSGGPKYF
cdr3_nt: TGTGCCAGCAGCCCGTCCCCTAGCGGGGGCCCCAAGTACTTC

v_call: TRBV6-1
j_call: TRBJ1-3
d_call: TRBD1
clone_size: once
cdr3_aa: CASSEAVWSTGAGNTIYF
cdr3_nt: TGTGCCAGCAGTGAAGCGGTCTGGTCGACAGGGGCTGGAAACACCATATATTTT

v_call: TRBV4-3
j_call: TRBJ2-3
d_call: TRBD2
clone_size: -
cdr3_aa: CASRTSDTSTDTQYF
cdr3_nt: TGCGCCAGCAGAACTAGCGACACTAGCACAGATACGCAGTATTTT

v_call: TRBV5-3
j_call: TRBJ2-3
d_call: -
clone_size: -
cdr3_aa: CARSPQRDKVSDTQYF
cdr3_nt: TGTGCCAGAAGCCCTCAAAGGGACAAAGTTTCCGATACGCAGTATTTT

v_call: TRBV7-3
j_call: TRBJ2-1
d_call: -
clone_size: -
cdr3_aa: CASSRPGPGNEQFF
cdr3_nt: TGTGCCAGCAGCCGACCGGGGCCGGGGAATGAGCAGTTCTTC

v_call: TRBV7-9
j_call: TRBJ2-5
d_call: -
clone_size: -
cdr3_aa: CASTPSGQETQYF
cdr3_nt: TGTGCCAGCACCCCGAGCGGCCAAGAGACCCAGTACTTC

v_call: TRBV28
j_call: TRBJ2-2
d_call: -
clone_size: -
cdr3_aa: CASSLRVTGELFF
cdr3_nt: TGTGCCAGCAGTTTAAGGGTCACCGGGGAGCTGTTTTTT

v_call: TRBV6-6
j_call: TRBJ2-3
d_call: -
clone_size: -
cdr3_aa: CASSYGPKTTDTQYF
cdr3_nt: TGTGCCAGCAGTTACGGACCCAAAACCACAGATACGCAGTATTTT

v_call: TRBV6-5
j_call: TRBJ2-3
d_call: -
clone_size: -
cdr3_aa: CASGGRVSTDTQYF
cdr3_nt: TGTGCCAGCGGGGGGCGGGTTAGCACAGATACGCAGTATTTT

v_call: TRBV4-1
j_call: TRBJ2-2
d_call: -
clone_size: -
cdr3_aa: CASSQDEWGSRNTGELFF
cdr3_nt: TGCGCCAGCAGCCAAGATGAGTGGGGTAGTCGGAACACCGGGGAGCTGTTTTTT

v_call: TRBV28
j_call: TRBJ2-7
d_call: -
clone_size: -
cdr3_aa: CASSPSRFREQYF
cdr3_nt: TGTGCCAGCAGCCCGTCGAGGTTTCGGGAGCAGTACTTC

v_call: TRBV6-5
j_call: TRBJ1-2
d_call: -
clone_size: -
cdr3_aa: CASSYGRFGYTF
cdr3_nt: TGTGCCAGCAGTTACGGACGCTTCGGCTACACCTTC

v_call: TRBV6-5
j_call: TRBJ1-2
d_call: -
clone_size: -
cdr3_aa: CASSYSGVGYTF
cdr3_nt: TGTGCCAGCAGTTACTCGGGGGTCGGCTACACCTTC

v_call: TRBV7-9
j_call: TRBJ2-2
d_call: TRBD1
clone_size: -
cdr3_aa: CASSFTGTGGDYTGELFF
cdr3_nt: TGTGCCAGCAGCTTCACCGGGACAGGGGGCGACTACACCGGGGAGCTGTTTTTT

v_call: TRBV7-6
j_call: TRBJ2-2
d_call: -
clone_size: -
cdr3_aa: CASSSGLSGELFF
cdr3_nt: TGTGCCAGCAGTTCTGGGTTGAGCGGGGAGCTGTTTTTT

v_call: TRBV2
j_call: TRBJ1-1
d_call: TRBD1
clone_size: once
cdr3_aa: CASSVFQGVNEAFF
cdr3_nt: TGTGCCAGCAGTGTCTTTCAGGGGGTCAATGAAGCTTTCTTT

v_call: TRBV5-1
j_call: TRBJ1-6
d_call: -
clone_size: -
cdr3_aa: CASSLGSSYNSPLHF
cdr3_nt: TGCGCCAGCAGCTTGGGGTCGTCATATAATTCACCCCTCCACTTT

v_call: TRBV5-1
j_call: TRBJ2-5
d_call: TRBD2
clone_size: -
cdr3_aa: CASLPTGRGEETQYF
cdr3_nt: TGCGCCAGCCTTCCAACGGGGAGGGGAGAGGAGACCCAGTACTTC

v_call: TRBV11-3
j_call: TRBJ2-2
d_call: TRBD1
clone_size: -
cdr3_aa: CASSPGQGAHPAAGELFF
cdr3_nt: TGTGCCAGCAGCCCGGGACAGGGGGCGCATCCCGCGGCCGGGGAGCTGTTTTTT

v_call: TRBV2
j_call: TRBJ2-7
d_call: -
clone_size: -
cdr3_aa: CASSPYYEQYF
cdr3_nt: TGTGCCAGCAGCCCGTACTACGAGCAGTACTTC

v_call: TRBV4-3
j_call: TRBJ1-4
d_call: -
clone_size: -
cdr3_aa: CASSPWGPAYSTNEKLFF
cdr3_nt: TGCGCCAGCAGCCCTTGGGGGCCAGCCTATTCAACTAATGAAAAACTGTTTTTT

v_call: TRBV5-8
j_call: TRBJ1-2
d_call: TRBD1
clone_size: once
cdr3_aa: CASSWTLTGVGQGYTF
cdr3_nt: TGTGCCAGCAGCTGGACGCTAACAGGGGTAGGACAAGGCTACACCTTC

v_call: TRBV7-2
j_call: TRBJ1-5
d_call: TRBD1
clone_size: once
cdr3_aa: CASSPGPGGDQPQHF
cdr3_nt: TGTGCCAGCAGCCCGGGGCCAGGGGGTGATCAGCCCCAGCATTTT

v_call: TRBV29-1
j_call: TRBJ2-5
d_call: TRBD1
clone_size: -
cdr3_aa: CSGSQGAGETQYF
cdr3_nt: TGCAGCGGATCACAGGGGGCTGGAGAGACCCAGTACTTC

v_call: TRBV4-2
j_call: TRBJ1-1
d_call: -
clone_size: -
cdr3_aa: CASSPTGSTEAFF
cdr3_nt: TGTGCCAGCAGCCCAACAGGGAGCACTGAAGCTTTCTTT

v_call: TRBV30
j_call: TRBJ1-2
d_call: -
clone_size: -
cdr3_aa: CAWSFTVGEGYTF
cdr3_nt: TGTGCCTGGAGTTTCACCGTTGGGGAAGGCTACACCTTC

v_call: TRBV5-5
j_call: TRBJ2-7
d_call: TRBD2
clone_size: -
cdr3_aa: CASSLRTSGYEQYF
cdr3_nt: TGTGCCAGCAGCTTGCGGACTAGCGGCTACGAGCAGTACTTC

v_call: TRBV5-4
j_call: TRBJ2-5
d_call: -
clone_size: -
cdr3_aa: CASSIDWGQETQYF
cdr3_nt: TGTGCCAGCAGCATCGACTGGGGGCAAGAGACCCAGTACTTC

v_call: TRBV30
j_call: TRBJ1-6
d_call: -
clone_size: -
cdr3_aa: CAWSVLVGGPLHF
cdr3_nt: TGTGCCTGGAGTGTACTAGTTGGCGGACCCCTCCACTTT

v_call: TRBV11-3
j_call: TRBJ2-7
d_call: -
clone_size: -
cdr3_aa: CASGDTAYEQYF
cdr3_nt: TGTGCCAGCGGGGACACCGCCTACGAGCAGTACTTC

v_call: TRBV5-4
j_call: TRBJ2-2
d_call: -
clone_size: once
cdr3_aa: CASSLGPGYTGELFF
cdr3_nt: TGTGCCAGCAGCTTGGGTCCGGGCTACACCGGGGAGCTGTTTTTT

v_call: TRBV30
j_call: TRBJ2-2
d_call: -
clone_size: few
cdr3_aa: CAWSVKGPSWGTGELFF
cdr3_nt: TGTGCCTGGAGTGTCAAGGGGCCTAGCTGGGGCACCGGGGAGCTGTTTTTT

v_call: TRBV30
j_call: TRBJ1-4
d_call: TRBD1
clone_size: -
cdr3_aa: CAWSGGQLLMKRLFF
cdr3_nt: TGTGCCTGGAGTGGGGGACAGTTGCTAATGAAAAGACTGTTTTTT

v_call: TRBV9
j_call: TRBJ2-1
d_call: TRBD2
clone_size: -
cdr3_aa: CASSGSGGSSYNEQFF
cdr3_nt: TGTGCCAGCAGCGGTAGCGGGGGTAGCTCCTACAATGAGCAGTTCTTC

v_call: TRBV7-8
j_call: TRBJ1-2
d_call: TRBD1
clone_size: few
cdr3_aa: CASSSRTGPMWGYTF
cdr3_nt: TGTGCCAGCAGCTCACGGACAGGCCCGATGTGGGGCTACACCTTC

v_call: TRBV30
j_call: TRBJ1-1
d_call: -
clone_size: -
cdr3_aa: CAWSVGGRGQTEAFF
cdr3_nt: TGTGCCTGGAGTGTGGGGGGTAGAGGTCAAACTGAAGCTTTCTTT

v_call: TRBV10-3
j_call: TRBJ1-5
d_call: -
clone_size: -
cdr3_aa: CAISDSLQPQHF
cdr3_nt: TGTGCCATCAGTGACAGCCTTCAGCCCCAGCATTTT

v_call: TRBV27
j_call: TRBJ2-1
d_call: -
clone_size: -
cdr3_aa: CASSFPGGAGNEQFF
cdr3_nt: TGTGCCAGCAGTTTCCCGGGGGGCGCGGGGAATGAGCAGTTCTTC

v_call: TRBV7-2
j_call: TRBJ2-7
d_call: TRBD2
clone_size: -
cdr3_aa: CASLGTSGTTGEQYF
cdr3_nt: TGTGCCAGCCTCGGGACTAGCGGTACCACCGGCGAGCAGTACTTC

v_call: TRBV4-2
j_call: TRBJ2-7
d_call: TRBD1
clone_size: -
cdr3_aa: CASSQETGASEQYF
cdr3_nt: TGTGCCAGCAGCCAAGAAACAGGGGCAAGTGAGCAGTACTTC

v_call: TRBV4-1
j_call: TRBJ1-5
d_call: -
clone_size: -
cdr3_aa: CASSRAPWGNQPQHF
cdr3_nt: TGCGCCAGCAGCCGTGCCCCGTGGGGCAATCAGCCCCAGCATTTT

v_call: TRBV7-2
j_call: TRBJ2-1
d_call: TRBD2
clone_size: -
cdr3_aa: CASSLTSGSTNEQFF
cdr3_nt: TGTGCCAGCAGCTTGACTAGCGGGTCAACCAATGAGCAGTTCTTC

v_call: TRBV5-1
j_call: TRBJ1-4
d_call: -
clone_size: -
cdr3_aa: CASSLVLGAQNEKLFF
cdr3_nt: TGCGCCAGCAGCTTGGTTTTGGGAGCCCAAAATGAAAAACTGTTTTTT

v_call: TRBV28
j_call: TRBJ2-3
d_call: -
clone_size: -
cdr3_aa: CASSPRRVRGTDTQYF
cdr3_nt: TGTGCCAGCAGTCCTCGCCGGGTCCGTGGCACAGATACGCAGTATTTT

v_call: TRBV6-6
j_call: TRBJ1-6
d_call: TRBD1
clone_size: -
cdr3_aa: CASQPATGFDSPLHF
cdr3_nt: TGTGCCAGCCAACCCGCGACAGGGTTCGATTCACCCCTCCACTTT

v_call: TRBV19
j_call: TRBJ1-2
d_call: TRBD1
clone_size: few
cdr3_aa: CASSRTGENYGYTF
cdr3_nt: TGTGCCAGTAGCCGGACAGGTGAAAACTATGGCTACACCTTC